The 28 T cell receptor beta chains below come from one sample, sequenced in a study of cytomegalovirus exposure and HLA in healthy donors. Primers: 60 Vbeta forward and 13 Jbeta reverse. Sequenced by immunoSEQ multiplex PCR; TCRdb stores in-frame clones only, minus some. The sample includes 150,000 to 200,000 clones, 60% to 80% seen only once; the top ten take roughly 2.9%. Sample: PBMCs. The receptor set was obtained from a man aged 40-50 years in good health and CMV-seronegative.

This rearrangement joins TRBV5-1 to TRBJ2-2, with 10 nucleotides matching TRBD1. The CDR3 has 15 residues. V dropped 4 bases and J dropped 7; count of bases not matched to a gene: 7. Germline CDR1 reads SGHRS; CDR2 reads YFSETQ. The CDR3 nucleotides read TGCGCCAGCAGCGTGGACAGGGGGTCGGTCGGGGAGCTGTTTTTT. Residues: CASSVDRGSVGELFF.

This clone was observed a handful of times. This sequence joins TRBV7-9 and TRBJ1-4; TRBD1 matches 8 bases. The germline gives CDR1 SEHNR, CDR2 FQNEAQ (reference sequence). This CDR3 has 16 amino acids. Germline trimming cut 5 bases from V and 4 bases from J; bases unmatched to any gene: 9. The DNA for the CDR3 is TGTGCCAGCAGCCTACAGGGGGGGGTCGGTAATGAAAAACTGTTTTTT. Translating gives CASSLQGGVGNEKLFF.

This clone was seen only a few times. The chain couples TRBV5-4 to TRBJ1-6; D uncertain. This CDR3 has 16 amino acids. With 0 bases removed from V and 0 bases from J, the gap between germline ends came to 7 bases. Germline V lookup: CDR1 SGHNT, CDR2 YYREEE (reference sequence). Here the CDR3 reads CASSLVEGSYNSPLHF. CDR3 DNA: TGTGCCAGCAGCTTGGTTGAGGGCTCCTATAATTCACCCCTCCACTTT.

Points on this clone: The junction and the germline gene differ at one end; a read error may be behind it. J is TRBJ2-7 and V is TRBV7-9; a possible D gene is TRBD1 (5 bases). This CDR3 is 16 amino acids long. Germline CDR1 and CDR2: SEHNR and FQNEAQ (reference sequence). The CDR3 spells CSSSRAPQGTSYEQYF. CDR3 DNA sequence: TGTTCCAGCAGCCGAGCCCCTCAGGGCACCTCCTACGAGCAGTACTTC.

The chain carries TRBV6-5 and TRBJ1-2; TRBD1 matches 9 bases. Germline-derived CDR1 and CDR2 are MNHEY and SVGAGI. The CDR3 spans 14 residues. V was clipped by 7 bases and J by 5 bases; unmatched bases: 8. The CDR3 DNA reads TGTGCCAGCACCGCACAGGGGGCGCGTTATGGCTACACCTTC. Its protein is CASTAQGARYGYTF.

The gene calls are TRBV30 and TRBJ2-4, with D perhaps TRBD2 (5 bases). Per germline, CDR1 GTSNPN and CDR2 SVGIG (reference sequence). The CDR3 has 14 residues. Trimming left V 3 bases short and J 4 bases short, with 13 bases between. CDR3 residues: CAWRTRGPKNIQYF. The CDR3 DNA reads TGTGCCTGGAGGACCCGGGGTCCAAAAAACATTCAGTACTTC.

This rearrangement joins TRBV28 to TRBJ2-7, with a weak D call TRBD1 (6 bases). Germline V CDR1 and CDR2: MDHEN, SYDVKM. The germline V and J ends were trimmed by 8 bases and 6 bases, with 20 bases remaining between them. The CDR3 is made up of 14 amino acids. The CDR3 loop reads CASGQGQGSGEQYF. CDR3 in DNA: TGTGCCAGCGGACAAGGCCAGGGGTCCGGCGAGCAGTACTTC.

This clone has just one count. Additional DNA sequences in this sample encode the identical CDR3. The chain combines TRBV19 with TRBJ1-5; 8 bases agree with TRBD1. Germline lookup yields CDR1 LNHDA and CDR2 SQIVND (reference sequence). J gave up 7 bases and V 6 bases, and 11 bases lay outside the gene matches. This CDR3 has 15 residues. Here the CDR3 reads CASSMRDRRGQPQHF. Here the CDR3 DNA reads TGTGCCAGTAGCATGAGGGACAGGAGAGGACAGCCCCAGCATTTT. The full variable domain, in which reference TRBV19 and TRBJ1-5 provide the parts outside the CDR3, is DGGITQSPKYLFRKEGQNVTLSCEQNLNHDAMYWYRQDPGQGLRLIYYSQIVNDFQKGDIAEGYSVSREKKESFPLTVTSAQKNPTAFYLCASSMRDRRGQPQHFGDGTRLSIL.

The chain is built from TRBV27 and TRBJ2-1, with TRBD2 matching 10 bases. Unmatched junction bases numbered 26, after V lost 7 bases and J lost 8 bases. CDR3 length: 20 amino acids. Germline CDR1 and CDR2: MNHEY and SMNVEV (reference sequence). The CDR3 reads CASTRYSTPRFSGRLDEQFF. The DNA of the CDR3 is TGTGCCAGCACCCGTTATTCCACGCCTCGTTTTAGCGGGAGGTTGGATGAGCAGTTCTTC.

The chain combines TRBV4-3 with TRBJ2-6; no clear D gene. In germline, CDR1 is LGHNA, CDR2 YSLEER. V was trimmed by 6 bases and J by 0 bases, leaving 3 bases between them. The CDR3 length is 13 residues. The CDR3 loop is CASRASGANVLTF. DNA of the CDR3: TGCGCCAGCAGAGCCTCTGGGGCCAACGTCCTGACTTTC.

Only one count was recorded for this clone. This chain links TRBV5-6 with TRBJ2-3; 7 bases agree with TRBD2. Germline-derived CDR1 and CDR2 are SGHDT and YYEEEE. Trimming cost V 2 bases and J 0 bases; bases outside gene matches: 6. This CDR3 has 16 amino acids. For the CDR3, the DNA is TGTGCCAGCAGCTTCCTACTAGCGAGTAGCACAGATACGCAGTATTTT. Its translation is CASSFLLASSTDTQYF.

The V gene is TRBV9, the J gene TRBJ2-5; D might be TRBD1 (6 bases). CDR3 size: 14 residues. Germline CDR1 and CDR2: SGDLS and YYNGEE. The V gene lost 4 bases and the J gene lost 1 base, with 11 bases spanning the gap. Here the CDR3 reads CASSLTGSQETQYF. The CDR3 nucleotides read TGTGCCAGCAGCCTCACAGGGTCCCAAGAGACCCAGTACTTC. The full variable domain, rest sourced from reference TRBV9 and TRBJ2-5, is DSGVTQTPKHLITATGQRVTLRCSPRSGDLSVYWYQQSLDQGLQFLIQYYNGEERAKGNILERFSAQQFPDLHSELNLSSLELGDSALYFCASSLTGSQETQYFGPGTRLLVL.

The V and J genes are TRBV2 and TRBJ2-3; tentative D call: TRBD2 (6 bases). Per the germline V gene, CDR1 is SNHLY and CDR2 is FYNNEI. The length of the CDR3 is 13 residues. Trimming stripped 4 bases from V and 2 bases from J, with 7 bases between. In nucleotides, the CDR3 is TGTGCCAGCAGTGGCGGGATCACAGATACGCAGTATTTT. Protein product: CASSGGITDTQYF. Full variable domain (outside the CDR3, taken from reference TRBV2 and TRBJ2-3): EPEVTQTPSHQVTQMGQEVILRCVPISNHLYFYWYRQILGQKVEFLVSFYNNEISEKSEIFDDQFSVERPDGSNFTLKIRSTKLEDSAMYFCASSGGITDTQYFGPGTRLTVL.

J is TRBJ2-5 and V is TRBV6-1; 7 bases match TRBD2. Unmatched junction bases numbered 16, after V lost 7 bases and J lost 11 bases. CDR3 length: 14 residues. Germline CDR1 and CDR2: MNHNS and SASEGT. CDR3: CASIWEGLGGTQYF. The CDR3 DNA sequence: TGTGCCAGCATATGGGAGGGGCTGGGTGGGACTCAGTACTTC.

V gene TRBV10-1 combines with J gene TRBJ1-5; 9 nucleotides line up with TRBD1. Losses at the gene ends were 3 bases for V and 5 bases for J; bases not matched to a gene: 2. The CDR3 runs 14 residues. Germline CDR1 reads WNHNN; CDR2 reads SYGVQD (reference sequence). The CDR3 DNA follows: TGCGCCAGCAGTGAAAGACAGGGGGATCAGCCCCAGCATTTT. Translated, it gives CASSERQGDQPQHF.

The chain has TRBV10-3 and TRBJ1-2; D might be TRBD1 (5 bases). This CDR3 has 13 residues. Germline V CDR1 and CDR2: ENHRY, SYGVKD. Trimming took off 2 bases at V and 6 bases at J, with 10 bases between the two ends. Written as DNA, the CDR3 is TGTGCCATCAGTGAGGACAGAGTGAATGGCTACACCTTC. Its translation: CAISEDRVNGYTF.

This chain links TRBV11-2 with TRBJ2-1; 9 positions agree with TRBD2. V was pared by 4 bases and J by 6 bases, with 7 bases of the junction left unmatched. The germline V gene has CDR1 SGHAT and CDR2 FQNNGV. This CDR3 is 15 amino acids long. The CDR3 protein is CASSSLAGVTNEQFF. The DNA of the CDR3 is TGTGCCAGCAGCTCCTTAGCGGGAGTGACCAATGAGCAGTTCTTC.

The chain carries TRBV9 and TRBJ1-1; D is unclear. Per germline, CDR1 SGDLS and CDR2 YYNGEE. V gave up 3 bases and J gave up 0 bases, with 6 bases separating them. CDR3 length: 13 residues. This chain's CDR3 is CASSAQVNTEAFF. CDR3 coding DNA: TGTGCCAGCAGCGCTCAGGTGAACACTGAAGCTTTCTTT.

The rearrangement uses TRBV28 and TRBJ1-2; 7 bases match TRBD1. Germline values: CDR1 MDHEN, CDR2 SYDVKM. The CDR3 length is 14 residues. The J segment lost 4 bases and the V segment lost 7 bases, leaving 9 bases of the junction unmatched. For the CDR3, the DNA is TGTGCCAGCACCCACAGGGGAGCGGTCTATGGCTACACCTTC. Its protein product is CASTHRGAVYGYTF.

The rearrangement uses TRBV5-6 and TRBJ2-7; 8 bases are shared with TRBD1. Unmatched junction bases numbered 14, after V lost 0 bases and J lost 12 bases. The CDR3 extends over 15 amino acids. Germline V CDR1 and CDR2: SGHDT, YYEEEE. In DNA, the CDR3 is TGTGCCAGCAGCTTGGGTGGTCGGCAGGGGGCCCCTGGGTACTTC. Encoded protein: CASSLGGRQGAPGYF.

The chain combines TRBV19 with TRBJ2-3, with 8 bases identical to TRBD1. Germline V gene data show CDR1 as LNHDA and CDR2 as SQIVND (reference sequence). The CDR3 has 18 amino acids. J gave up 1 base and V 7 bases, and 16 bases lay outside the gene matches. Here the CDR3 DNA reads TGTGCCAGTAAAGCTGGCAGGGGGCGAGGTAGGGGCACAGATACGCAGTATTTT. Translating it yields CASKAGRGRGRGTDTQYF.

The chain recombines TRBV19 with TRBJ1-1, with D possibly matching TRBD1 (6 bases). The CDR3 covers 13 residues. V was shortened by 7 bases and J by 1 base, with 10 bases between the two germline ends. Germline CDR1 is LNHDA and CDR2 is SQIVND (reference sequence). The CDR3 bases are TGTGCCAGTATTGCCAGGGGGAACACTGAAGCTTTCTTT. It yields the protein CASIARGNTEAFF.

This clone appeared a few times. The chain couples TRBV29-1 to TRBJ2-1; tentative D call: TRBD2 (6 bases). The V end was cut by 2 bases, the J end by 10 bases, with 21 bases between. Germline V gives CDR1 SQVTM, CDR2 ANQGSEA. CDR3 length equals 15 residues. Here the CDR3 DNA reads TGCAGCGTTGAACCTGGGCTAGCGATTCAAAAGGAGCAGTTCTTC. Its protein product is CSVEPGLAIQKEQFF.

This chain connects TRBV11-1 to TRBJ2-5; 10 bases are a match to TRBD2. This CDR3 comprises 17 residues. With V trimmed by 3 bases and J by 5 bases, 12 bases remained unmatched. From germline, CDR1 is SGHAT and CDR2 FQDESV (reference sequence). CDR3 region: CASSFGLAGDLGETQYF. CDR3 DNA: TGTGCCAGCAGCTTTGGGCTAGCGGGAGATCTAGGGGAGACCCAGTACTTC. Filled out from reference TRBV11-1 and TRBJ2-5, the complete variable domain reads EAEVAQSPRYKITEKSQAVAFWCDPISGHATLYWYRQILGQGPELLVQFQDESVVDDSQLPKDRFSAERLKGVDSTLKIQPAELGDSAMYLCASSFGLAGDLGETQYFGPGTRLLVL.

The chain uses TRBV5-6 and TRBJ1-5; weak D call: TRBD1 (5 bases). V gave up 0 bases and J gave up 4 bases, with 14 bases separating them. The CDR3 runs 16 residues. Germline CDR1 and CDR2: SGHDT and YYEEEE. As DNA, the CDR3 is TGTGCCAGCAGCTTGGGGCATGCAGGGTGGAATCAGCCCCAGCATTTT. Its translation: CASSLGHAGWNQPQHF.

As for this clone: Other DNA sequences in the same sample also yield this CDR3. V and J are TRBV2 and TRBJ1-3; 9 nucleotides align to TRBD1. This CDR3 region has 19 residues. Germline trimming cut 1 base from V and 4 bases from J; bases unmatched to any gene: 14. Germline lookup yields CDR1 SNHLY and CDR2 FYNNEI. CDR3 DNA: TGTGCCAGCAGTGAAGTGGGGGGACAGGGTGTCTTCTCCGGAAACACCATATATTTT. Translated, it gives CASSEVGGQGVFSGNTIYF.

V is TRBV7-2 and J is TRBJ1-2, with unresolved D. The CDR3 length is 12 residues. Germline values: CDR1 SGHTA, CDR2 FQGNSA. The germline V and J ends were trimmed by 4 bases and 7 bases, with 10 bases remaining between them. The chain's CDR3 is CASSSLSRGYTF. The CDR3, as DNA: TGTGCCAGCAGCTCCCTTTCGCGTGGCTACACCTTC.

This clone was counted once. V usage is TRBV29-1 and J usage is TRBJ2-5, with 12 positions matching TRBD1. Trimming cost V 5 bases and J 4 bases; bases outside gene matches: 8. Germline CDR1 is SQVTM and CDR2 is ANQGSEA. This CDR3 region has 15 residues. CDR3 nucleotides: TGCAGCGTTAAAGCCGGGACAGGGGGCGGAGAGACCCAGTACTTC. This gives the protein CSVKAGTGGGETQYF.